This T cell receptor (beta chain) was profiled in a study of regulatory T cells in long-lasting Graves disease. In building TCR beta libraries, iRepertoire HTBI primers were used together with Arm-PCR of CDR3 regions. TCRdb processed the multiplex PCR reads anew with MiXCR; each CDR3 protein has one entry. The top ten hold 20% to 25% of the sample, which has around 480,000 distinct CDR3 sequences, around 15% seen once. This clonotype was seen many times. This CDR3 region has 15 residues. Germline assignment: CDR1 SNHLY and CDR2 FYNNEI. V trimming: 7 bases; J trimming: 3 bases; junction bases outside the gene matches: 9. Time point noted: newly diagnosed GD, antithyroid drugs for less than 3 months. Making the TCR library involved RNA that had been extracted from PBMCs. The sample was also linked to a second study, of T cells in Graves' hyperthyroidism and ophthalmopathy. That source reports: Diagnoses used clinical symptoms, serum thyroxine and TRAb, thyroid ultrasound and orbital computed tomography.

The sequencing used peripheral blood mononuclear cells (PBMCs), collected at new diagnosis, from a patient treated with antithyroid drugs. The sequence came from a woman aged 40 to 65 with Graves disease. The chain uses TRBV2 and TRBJ2-7; 10 nucleotides match TRBD1. CDR3 coding DNA: TGTGCCAGCACCTTTTTAGGGACAGGGGACTACGAGCAGTACTTC. Translated: CASTFLGTGDYEQYF.